The 7 T cell receptor beta chains in this list originate from one sample, sequenced in a study of OX40 agonist ivuxolimab in advanced cancers. Sequencing used immunoSEQ multiplex PCR; TCRdb keeps in-frame clones, though not all of them. This sample has roughly 50,000 clones, with approximately 90% found just once. The source material was CD4+ or CD8+ T cells sorted from blood, sampled in a trial of the OX40 agonist ivuxolimab. Receptors were obtained from an adult with an advanced solid tumor such as melanoma, head and neck, liver or kidney cancer.

The chain couples TRBV7-6 to TRBJ2-2; D gene ambiguous. CDR1 SGHVS and CDR2 FNYEAQ come from the germline V gene. V was cut by 10 bases and J by 0 bases, with 15 bases left in between. This CDR3 region has 15 residues. The CDR3 loop reads CATTLARTNTGELFF. The DNA of the CDR3 is TGTGCCACCACCTTAGCACGGACGAACACCGGGGAGCTGTTTTTT.

This clone has just one count. This chain connects TRBV27 to TRBJ2-5, with a tentative D call TRBD2 (7 bases). The CDR3 has 15 residues. The V end lost 6 bases, the J end lost 5 bases, and 19 bases lay between the germline ends. CDR1 is MNHEY, CDR2 SMNVEV, per germline (reference sequence). CDR3: CASRRRGHTSETQYF. The CDR3 region has the DNA TGTGCCAGCAGGAGGCGGGGGCATACGTCGGAGACCCAGTACTTC.

The V and J genes are TRBV5-1 and TRBJ2-4; D assignment may be TRBD1 or TRBD2 (5 bases each). Germline CDR1 reads SGHRS; CDR2 reads YFSETQ. Between the trimmed V and J ends, which lost 9 bases and 5 bases, there was a span of 15 bases. The CDR3 contains 13 residues. DNA for the CDR3: TGCGCCACCTCCCCTCTGGGGGAAAACATTCAGTACTTC. Translated: CATSPLGENIQYF.

The V gene is TRBV11-3, the J gene TRBJ2-3; 9 bases are shared with TRBD1. This CDR3 comprises 15 residues. CDR1 SGHNT and CDR2 YENEEA come from the germline V gene. V lost 3 bases, J lost 4 bases, and 5 bases stayed unmatched. The CDR3 DNA follows: TGTGCCAGCAGCTTCGGGACAGGGTTTGCAGATACGCAGTATTTT. Its translation is CASSFGTGFADTQYF.

The chain is built from TRBV6-5 and TRBJ2-3, with no clear D. CDR1 and CDR2 from the germline V gene are MNHEY and SVGAGI. The CDR3 is made up of 12 amino acids. Trimming took 4 bases from V and 4 from J, leaving 6 bases between them. DNA of the CDR3: TGTGCCAGCAGTTCCTTGGCAGATACGCAGTATTTT. It is translated as CASSSLADTQYF.

This chain connects TRBV27 to TRBJ2-7; D is unresolved. The V gene's germline CDR1 is MNHEY and CDR2 SMNVEV (reference sequence). This CDR3 comprises 12 residues. Trimming left V 3 bases short and J 6 bases short, with 9 bases between. The CDR3 DNA reads TGTGCCAGCAGTTTCTCGGTGGGCGAGCAGTACTTC. Its translation is CASSFSVGEQYF.

This clone has a handful of counts. The rearrangement joins TRBV9 to TRBJ2-7; 10 positions agree with TRBD2. J was trimmed by 4 bases and V by 4 bases; bases with no gene match: 14. The germline CDR1 and CDR2 sequences are SGDLS and YYNGEE. The CDR3 is 17 amino acids. The CDR3 spells CASSPSGAGGPEYEQYF. CDR3 sequence (DNA): TGTGCCAGCAGCCCCAGTGGAGCGGGAGGGCCTGAGTACGAGCAGTACTTC.